The rows below give T cell receptor beta chains drawn from one sample of a study of blood T cell repertoires in COVID-19. Some clones are missing from TCRdb's copy, which holds only in-frame ones; the method was immunoSEQ multiplex PCR. Of about 200,000 clones in the sample, about 85% are singletons; the top ten hold approximately 5%. The sample taken for sequencing was peripheral blood. The source of these receptors is a woman of 80 years or more with acute or convalescent COVID-19. Each CDR3 is given with its conserved first and last residue. The order of the fields is J gene, V gene, CDR3 protein.

>TRBJ1-5|TRBV5-1
CASRRDRNYNQPQHF
>TRBJ1-2|TRBV12-3/TRBV12-4
CASSAGTAVGYTF
>TRBJ1-5|TRBV24-1
CATSDPRDYYQPQHF
>TRBJ1-6|TRBV2
CASSRGGSGSYNSPLHF
>TRBJ1-3|TRBV7-2
CASSLDRTGGNTIYF
>TRBJ2-5|TRBV7-9
CASSLVGIEETQYF
>TRBJ1-1|TRBV21-1
CASSSRGTGDSSRNTEAFF
>TRBJ2-7|TRBV19
CASSRNRNYEQYF
>TRBJ1-5|TRBV6-2/TRBV6-3
CASSWETGGSSNQPQHF
>TRBJ1-6|TRBV5-1
CASSLGGQPFSPLHF
>TRBJ2-7|TRBV30
CAWSGMAGFREQYF
>TRBJ1-2|TRBV27
CASSSTATYGYTF
>TRBJ2-7|TRBV6-2/TRBV6-3
CASSYLADTSYEQYF
>TRBJ2-1|TRBV4-3
CASSPYLAGTYNEQFF
>TRBJ1-1|TRBV7-2
CASGYSPGVTEAFF
>TRBJ1-6|TRBV18
CASSPQGINSPLHF
>TRBJ2-7|TRBV7-8
CASSLGPGGYEQYF
>TRBJ2-2|TRBV27
CASSLRGRGRSGELFF
>TRBJ1-5|TRBV2
CASVGTGGFQPQHF
>TRBJ2-2|TRBV7-3
CASGGIGTGELFF
>TRBJ1-2|TRBV15
CATSTITGQGMDYGYTF
>TRBJ1-1|TRBV30
CAWRYRADTEAFF
>TRBJ2-5|TRBV18
CASSPGQGMETQYF
>TRBJ1-1|TRBV20-1
CSASVTGAPALGTEAFF
>TRBJ1-2|TRBV24-1
CATSDARQGNYGYTF
>TRBJ1-1|TRBV4-3
CASSQDETLNTEAFF
>TRBJ2-3|TRBV13
CASSLGGTSGFTDTQYF
>TRBJ1-3|TRBV2
CAIETGRYSGNTIYF
>TRBJ2-4|TRBV7-2
CASSPRQGGVLKNIQYF
>TRBJ2-1|TRBV7-3
CASSQTTGNEQFF
>TRBJ2-2|TRBV9
CASSVGTGELFF
>TRBJ1-2|TRBV28
CASSYDIYGYTF
>TRBJ1-6|TRBV20-1
CSASPGTGWGSPLHF
>TRBJ2-3|TRBV3-1/TRBV3-2
CASSQEGGVPWDTQYF
>TRBJ2-5|TRBV7-5
CARSPRPILAGEETQYF
>TRBJ2-3|TRBV2
CASSGIGQGGNTQYF
>TRBJ1-1|TRBV11-3
CASSPAGGGRTEAFF
>TRBJ2-3|TRBV19
CASSPRGSGRRTDTQYF
>TRBJ2-3|TRBV4-1
CASSPRESDTQYF
>TRBJ1-1|TRBV27
CASSHRRDREAFF
>TRBJ2-2|TRBV12-3/TRBV12-4
CASRYTGELFF
>TRBJ1-2|TRBV11-2
CASSLGSQGYTF
>TRBJ2-1|TRBV19
CASSVGLAGINEQFF